The T cell receptor (beta chain) under discussion was sequenced for a study of blood T cells in healthy people across ages. Regarding the study as a whole: Bulk PBMC profiling left naive and antigen-experienced comparisons inconclusive.

Comment on this clonotype: As yet, its antigen is unknown.

Alongside a J-beta primer mix, a sample-barcoded 5' primer served in a second PCR lasting about 6 to 11 cycles. TCRdb re-analysed the 5' RACE reads in MiXCR, keeping a single row per CDR3 protein. The sample carries roughly 1.4 million distinct CDR3 sequences, almost 60% recorded once. The CDR3 length is 13 residues. V gave up 8 bases and J gave up 1 base, with 11 bases separating them. Germline assignment: CDR1 MNHEY and CDR2 SVGAGI. Researchers report isolating at least 7 million PBMCs per sample. Per sample, no less than 6 micrograms of total RNA were extracted. The sequence came from a man younger than 35 in good health. Specimen: blood. The chain employs TRBV6-5 and TRBJ1-1; D remains ambiguous. The CDR3 protein is CASSRNPNTEAFF. The CDR3 nucleotides are TGTGCCAGCTCGCGGAATCCGAACACTGAAGCTTTCTTT.